This T cell receptor beta chain was found in a study of blood T cells in healthy people across ages. Study results and limitations: Age showed a roughly linear inverse relationship with TCR beta diversity per million T cells.

This CDR3 has 15 amino acids. The germline CDR1 and CDR2 sequences are SGHKS and YYEKEE (reference sequence). V dropped 2 bases and J dropped 3; count of bases not matched to a gene: 7. A second roughly 6 to 12 cycle PCR used barcoded and J-beta primers. TCRdb re-analysed the 5' RACE reads in MiXCR, keeping a single row per CDR3 protein. The sample gives about 1.4 million distinct CDR3 sequences, around 59% of which show up once; about 6.7% is in the top ten. With regard to this clonotype: Its antigen remains unknown.

The rearrangement uses TRBV5-5 and TRBJ2-7; 8 nucleotides match TRBD1. The source of this sequence is a man between 18 and 35 years old in good health. Material: blood. Here the CDR3 reads CASSLGQGKVYEQYF. DNA of the CDR3: TGTGCCAGCAGCTTAGGACAGGGAAAGGTCTACGAGCAGTACTTC.